The T cell receptor beta chain under discussion was sequenced for a study of blood T cell repertoires in COVID-19 (dated by TCRdb to 2020 to 2022). A note on the overall study: Samples covering the acute and convalescent phases of COVID-19 were provided by collaborators in the United States, Italy and Spain. HLA class I and class II types, where available, came from metadata supplied by the sample provider rather than from assay-based typing. The material from the prospective study consisted of cDNA or gDNA derived from T cells, B-cell-depleted T cells, or PBMCs. Nearly every sample came with metadata listing a de-identified subject ID, COVID-19 status, age in years and sex. Subjects who had been exposed to COVID-19, were actively infected with it, or had recovered from it provided the deeply sampled blood TCRbeta repertoires that made up the dataset. Samples were obtained from the ongoing ImmuneRACE study (first 160 participants) and from 1,000 to 1,500 subjects provided by 6 global collaborators. The repertoires were made available in a free public database intended to serve as a resource for research on the immune response to SARS-CoV-2.

The germline V gene (reference sequence) yields MNHEY for CDR1 and SMNVEV for CDR2. Its CDR3 holds 15 amino acids, cysteine through phenylalanine. Only CDR3 DNA is held: 45 bases, read in frame from base 1. V ends up 2 bases short and J 6 bases short, with an unmatched junction base count of 4. General conclusions and limits of the study: How much clinical and demographic metadata was included differed by source and by participant, and the metadata was provided uncurated.

For this clone: Its recognized antigen is unknown. Per-base quality was not reported, and no clone a single base away is much larger than it.

TCRbeta CDR3 regions were amplified from genomic DNA using the immunoSEQ Assay, a bias-controlled multiplex PCR. From the authors' description of their analysis: The number of nucleated cells in each sample was estimated by amplification of reference gene primers within the assay. To quantify the absolute abundance of each unique TCRbeta CDR3 rearrangement, sequence reads were collapsed and filtered. Productive Simpson clonality was computed per sample as the square root of Simpson's diversity index over productive rearrangements. Sourced from immuneACCESS, this table was stored by TCRdb with only in-frame sequences that have V and J called. A share of the clones is absent; for the studies checked, an unresolved V gene accounts for under half, and the remainder has no known explanation. That table is the source of V, J and clone size, and D and trimming were worked out from the DNA. The sample table holds 330,000 or so clones, of which 80% to 95% were seen once. About 18% of the sample comes from the top ten.

Enrolling through a virtual design, the prospective study's participants ranged in age from roughly 18 to 90 years and lived across 24 United States geographic areas. To assign participants to cohorts, the prospective study relied on clinical history that participants themselves reported in a screening survey and a study questionnaire. Recovered participants in ImmuneRACE Cohort 3 were defined by two consecutive negative NP/OP PCR tests, clearance by a healthcare professional, or resolution of symptoms. Each participant in the prospective study had whole blood, serum and a nasopharyngeal or oropharyngeal swab collected by mobile phlebotomists. Additional blood draws and questionnaires over an approximately 2-month period could optionally be provided by prospective study participants. Before DNA extraction, blood samples from the prospective study were shipped at room temperature or frozen.

The sequence is built from TRBV27 and TRBJ2-2; TRBD2 agrees with 9 junctional bases. This TCR came from a woman aged 25 to 39 who had recovered from COVID-19. The material sequenced was PBMCs or T cells enriched from blood (not recorded which). The nucleotide sequence is TGTGCCAGCAGTTTAGCGGGAGGGCCCCCCGGGGAGCTGTTTTTT. Its protein reads: CASSLAGGPPGELFF.